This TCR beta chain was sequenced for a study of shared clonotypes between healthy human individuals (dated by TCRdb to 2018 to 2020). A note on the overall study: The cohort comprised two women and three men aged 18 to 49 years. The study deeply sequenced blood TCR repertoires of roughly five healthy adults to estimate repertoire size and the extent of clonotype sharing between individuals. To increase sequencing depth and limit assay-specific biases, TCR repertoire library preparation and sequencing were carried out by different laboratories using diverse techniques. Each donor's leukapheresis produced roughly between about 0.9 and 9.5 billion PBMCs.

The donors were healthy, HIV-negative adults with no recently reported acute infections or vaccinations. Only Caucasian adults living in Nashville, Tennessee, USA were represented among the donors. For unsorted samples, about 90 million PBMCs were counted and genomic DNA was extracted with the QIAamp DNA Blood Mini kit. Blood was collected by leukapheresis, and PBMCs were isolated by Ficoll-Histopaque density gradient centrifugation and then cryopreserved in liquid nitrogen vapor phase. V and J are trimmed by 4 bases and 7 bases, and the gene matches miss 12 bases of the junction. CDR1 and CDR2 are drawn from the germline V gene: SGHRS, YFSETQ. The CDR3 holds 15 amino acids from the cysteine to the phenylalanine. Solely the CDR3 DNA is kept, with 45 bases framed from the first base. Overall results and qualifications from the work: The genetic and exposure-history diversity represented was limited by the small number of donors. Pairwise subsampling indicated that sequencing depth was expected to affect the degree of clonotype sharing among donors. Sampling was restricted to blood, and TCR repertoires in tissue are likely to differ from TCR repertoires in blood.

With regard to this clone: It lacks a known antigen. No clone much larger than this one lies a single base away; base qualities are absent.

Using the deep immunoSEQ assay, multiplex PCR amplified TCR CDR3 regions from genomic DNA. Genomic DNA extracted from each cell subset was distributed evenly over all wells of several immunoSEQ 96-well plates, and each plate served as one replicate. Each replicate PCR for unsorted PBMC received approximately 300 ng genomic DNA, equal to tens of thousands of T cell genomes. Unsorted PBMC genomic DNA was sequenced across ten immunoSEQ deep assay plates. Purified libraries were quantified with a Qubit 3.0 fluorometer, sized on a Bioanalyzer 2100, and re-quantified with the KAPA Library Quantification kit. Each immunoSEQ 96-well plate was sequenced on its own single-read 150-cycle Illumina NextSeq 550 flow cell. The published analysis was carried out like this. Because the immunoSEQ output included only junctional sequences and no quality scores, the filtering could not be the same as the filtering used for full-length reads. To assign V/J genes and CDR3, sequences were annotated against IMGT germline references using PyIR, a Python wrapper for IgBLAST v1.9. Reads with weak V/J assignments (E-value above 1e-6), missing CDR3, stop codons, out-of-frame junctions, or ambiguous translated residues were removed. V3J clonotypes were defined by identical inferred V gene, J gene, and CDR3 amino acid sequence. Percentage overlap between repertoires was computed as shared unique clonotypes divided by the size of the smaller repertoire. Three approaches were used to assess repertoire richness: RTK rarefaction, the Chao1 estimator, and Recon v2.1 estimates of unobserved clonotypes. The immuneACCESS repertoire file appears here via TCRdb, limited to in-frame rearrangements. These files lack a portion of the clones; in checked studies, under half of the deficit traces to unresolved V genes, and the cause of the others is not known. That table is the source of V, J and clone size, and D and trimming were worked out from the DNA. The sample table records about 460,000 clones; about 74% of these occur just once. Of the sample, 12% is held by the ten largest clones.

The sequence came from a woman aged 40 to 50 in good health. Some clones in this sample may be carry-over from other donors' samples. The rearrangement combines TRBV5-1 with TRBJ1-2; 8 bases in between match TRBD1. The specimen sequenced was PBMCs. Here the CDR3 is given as CASSLSIQGVGGYTF. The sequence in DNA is TGCGCCAGCAGCCTATCAATACAGGGGGTTGGTGGCTACACCTTC.